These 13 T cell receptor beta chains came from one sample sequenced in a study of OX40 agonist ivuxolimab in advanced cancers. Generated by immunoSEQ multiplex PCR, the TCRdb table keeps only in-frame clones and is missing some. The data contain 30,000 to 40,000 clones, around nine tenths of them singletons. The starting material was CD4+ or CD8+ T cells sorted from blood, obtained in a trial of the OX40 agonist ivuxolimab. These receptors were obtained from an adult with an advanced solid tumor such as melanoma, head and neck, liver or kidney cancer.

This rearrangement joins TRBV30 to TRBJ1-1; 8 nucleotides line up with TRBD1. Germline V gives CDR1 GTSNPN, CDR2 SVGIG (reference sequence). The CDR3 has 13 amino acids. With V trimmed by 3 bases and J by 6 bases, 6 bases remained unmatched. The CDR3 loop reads CAWRRDRLAEAFF. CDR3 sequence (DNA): TGTGCCTGGAGACGGGACAGGTTGGCTGAAGCTTTCTTT.

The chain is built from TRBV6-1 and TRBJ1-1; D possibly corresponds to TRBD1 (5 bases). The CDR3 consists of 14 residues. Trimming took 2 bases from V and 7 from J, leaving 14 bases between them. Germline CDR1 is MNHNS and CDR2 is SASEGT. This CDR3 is CASSEYQGLGEAFF. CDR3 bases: TGTGCCAGCAGTGAATATCAGGGTTTAGGTGAAGCTTTCTTT.

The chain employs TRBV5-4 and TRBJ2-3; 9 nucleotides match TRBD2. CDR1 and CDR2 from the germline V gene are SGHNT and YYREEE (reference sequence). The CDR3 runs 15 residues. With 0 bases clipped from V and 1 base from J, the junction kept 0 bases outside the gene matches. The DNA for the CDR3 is TGTGCCAGCAGCTTGGGGACTAGCGGCACAGATACGCAGTATTTT. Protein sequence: CASSLGTSGTDTQYF.

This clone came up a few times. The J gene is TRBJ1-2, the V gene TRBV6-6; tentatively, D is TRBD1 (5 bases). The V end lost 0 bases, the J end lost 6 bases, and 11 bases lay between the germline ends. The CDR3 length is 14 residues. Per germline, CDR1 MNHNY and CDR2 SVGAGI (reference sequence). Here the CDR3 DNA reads TGTGCCAGCAGTTACTCTAAGGGGAGGGATGGCTACACCTTC. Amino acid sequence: CASSYSKGRDGYTF.

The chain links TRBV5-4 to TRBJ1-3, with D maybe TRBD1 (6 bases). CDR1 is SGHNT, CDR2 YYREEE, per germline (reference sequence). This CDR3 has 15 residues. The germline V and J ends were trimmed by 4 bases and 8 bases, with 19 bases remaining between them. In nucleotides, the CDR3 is TGTGCCAGCAGCATTTACAGGGATTTGCGGGACACCATATATTTT. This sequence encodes CASSIYRDLRDTIYF.

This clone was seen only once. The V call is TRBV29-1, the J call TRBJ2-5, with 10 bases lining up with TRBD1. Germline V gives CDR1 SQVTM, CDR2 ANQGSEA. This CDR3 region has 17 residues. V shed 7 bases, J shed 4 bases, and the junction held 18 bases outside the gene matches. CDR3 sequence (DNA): TGCAGCGCCTCCCCTTTGCGACAGGGGGCAGACGTAGAGACCCAGTACTTC. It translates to CSASPLRQGADVETQYF. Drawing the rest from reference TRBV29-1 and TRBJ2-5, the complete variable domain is SAVISQKPSRDICQRGTSLTIQCQVDSQVTMMFWYRQQPGQSLTLIATANQGSEATYESGFVIDKFPISRPNLTFSTLTVSNMSPEDSSIYLCSASPLRQGADVETQYFGPGTRLLVL.

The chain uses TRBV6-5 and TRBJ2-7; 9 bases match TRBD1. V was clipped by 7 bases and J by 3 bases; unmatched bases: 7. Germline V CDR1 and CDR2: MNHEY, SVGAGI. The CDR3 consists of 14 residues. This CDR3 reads CASKFRQGVYEQYF. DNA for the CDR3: TGTGCCAGCAAGTTTCGACAGGGGGTCTACGAGCAGTACTTC.

The DNA for the CDR3 is TGTGCCAGCAGTTTGGGCAGGGGATTGGCTAACTATGGCTACACCTTC. It is translated as CASSLGRGLANYGYTF. The chain couples TRBV28 to TRBJ1-2; possible D gene TRBD1, 6 bases. Trimming removed 3 bases from V and 0 bases from J, with 14 bases in between. Germline assignment: CDR1 MDHEN and CDR2 SYDVKM. This CDR3 spans 16 amino acids.

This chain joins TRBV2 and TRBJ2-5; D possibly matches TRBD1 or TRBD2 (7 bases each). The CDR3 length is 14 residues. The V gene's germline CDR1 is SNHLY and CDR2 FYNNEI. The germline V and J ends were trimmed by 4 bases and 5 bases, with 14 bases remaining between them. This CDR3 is CASSARGGSETQYF. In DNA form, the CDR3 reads TGTGCCAGCAGTGCCAGGGGGGGGTCGGAGACCCAGTACTTC.

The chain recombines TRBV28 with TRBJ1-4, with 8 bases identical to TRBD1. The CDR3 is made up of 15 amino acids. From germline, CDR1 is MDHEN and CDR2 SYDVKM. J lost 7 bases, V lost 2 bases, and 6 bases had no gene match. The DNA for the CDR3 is TGTGCCAGCAGTTTAGGGGACAGGTCCCGTGAAAAACTGTTTTTT. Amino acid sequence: CASSLGDRSREKLFF.

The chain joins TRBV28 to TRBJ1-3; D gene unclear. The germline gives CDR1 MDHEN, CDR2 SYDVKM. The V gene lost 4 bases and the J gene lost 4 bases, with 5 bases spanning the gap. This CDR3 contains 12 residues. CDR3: CASSSQGNTIYF. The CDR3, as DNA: TGTGCCAGCAGTTCACAAGGAAACACCATATATTTT.

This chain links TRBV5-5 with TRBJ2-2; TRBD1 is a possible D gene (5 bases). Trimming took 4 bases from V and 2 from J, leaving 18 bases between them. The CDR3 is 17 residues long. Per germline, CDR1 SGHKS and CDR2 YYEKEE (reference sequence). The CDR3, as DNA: TGTGCCAGCAGCCCCCGACCCCCGCAGGGTAACACCGGGGAGCTGTTTTTT. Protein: CASSPRPPQGNTGELFF.

This chain's CDR3 is CASSPPPEETQYF. The CDR3 coding sequence is TGTGCCAGCAGCCCGCCTCCTGAAGAGACCCAGTACTTC. The chain recombines TRBV6-1 with TRBJ2-5, with D uncertain. The CDR3 is made up of 13 amino acids. Germline V gene sequence: CDR1 MNHNS, CDR2 SASEGT. V was pared by 6 bases and J by 3 bases, with 11 bases between.